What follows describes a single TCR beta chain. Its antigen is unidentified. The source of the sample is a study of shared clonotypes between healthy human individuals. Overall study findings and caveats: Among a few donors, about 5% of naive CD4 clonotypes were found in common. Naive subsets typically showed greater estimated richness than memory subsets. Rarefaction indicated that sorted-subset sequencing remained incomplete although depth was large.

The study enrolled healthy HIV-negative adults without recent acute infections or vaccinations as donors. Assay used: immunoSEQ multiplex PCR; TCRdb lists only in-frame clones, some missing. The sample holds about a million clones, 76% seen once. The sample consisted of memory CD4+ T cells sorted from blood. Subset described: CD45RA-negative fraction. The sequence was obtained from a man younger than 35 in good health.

The CDR3 sequence: CASSLEDYNEQFF. CDR3 sequence (DNA): TGTGCCAGCAGCTTGGAAGACTACAATGAGCAGTTCTTC. The V call is TRBV5-4, the J call TRBJ2-1, with D hard to call. CDR1 and CDR2 from the germline V gene are SGHNT and YYREEE (reference sequence). There are 13 residues in the CDR3. V was cut by 0 bases and J by 3 bases, with 4 bases left in between.